One sample yielded the 9 T cell receptor beta chains listed below, sequenced in a study of cytomegalovirus exposure and HLA in healthy donors. Use of 60 Vbeta and 13 Jbeta primers characterized the PCR. Sequencing used immunoSEQ multiplex PCR; TCRdb keeps in-frame clones, though not all of them. The table shows some 130,000 clones, with roughly 80% occurring only once. The material sequenced was PBMCs. These receptors were taken from a male donor in good health and CMV-seronegative.

Of note for this clone: Germline and junction disagree at one end, which may indicate a read error. The chain links TRBV7-7 to TRBJ2-7; D is possibly TRBD1 (7 bases). Germline V lookup: CDR1 SSHAT, CDR2 FNYEAQ (reference sequence). This CDR3 region has 15 residues. As DNA, the CDR3 is TGTGCTAGCAGCCCCAGGGGCGGGGACCAGGGGGAGCAGCACTTC. This sequence encodes CASSPRGGDQGEQHF.

The table lists this clone with a few counts. The chain uses TRBV11-2 and TRBJ2-2; the match to TRBD1 covers 10 bases. J was trimmed by 5 bases and V by 6 bases; bases with no gene match: 6. This CDR3 contains 15 residues. Per germline, CDR1 SGHAT and CDR2 FQNNGV. The DNA for the CDR3 is TGTGCCAGCAGTCATGGACAGGGGGGAACCGGGGAGCTGTTTTTT. Translation gives CASSHGQGGTGELFF.

The V and J genes are TRBV5-5 and TRBJ2-1, with 10 bases aligning to TRBD2. Germline V gene sequence: CDR1 SGHKS, CDR2 YYEKEE (reference sequence). This CDR3 spans 13 amino acids. CDR3 nucleotide sequence: TGTGCAGCGGGAGCGGGAGGGCCGAGTGAGCAGTTCTTC. This gives the protein CAAGAGGPSEQFF.

The chain links TRBV14 to TRBJ1-2, with unresolved D. Germline V gene lookup returns CDR1 SGHDN and CDR2 FVKESK. Trimming took 5 bases from V and 10 from J, leaving 26 bases between them. The CDR3 length is 16 residues. The chain's CDR3 is CASSSQVGVTARDYTF. The CDR3 DNA is TGTGCCAGCAGCTCCCAGGTAGGCGTTACCGCAAGAGACTACACCTTC.

The genes are TRBV28 and TRBJ1-3; D is undetermined. Deletions cut 8 bases from V and 8 bases from J, with 19 bases between. This CDR3 is built from 14 residues. Germline values: CDR1 MDHEN, CDR2 SYDVKM. The CDR3 loop is CASGLEMSAYTIYF. DNA of the CDR3: TGTGCCAGCGGGCTCGAGATGTCCGCTTACACCATATATTTT.

This rearrangement joins TRBV18 to TRBJ2-5; possibly TRBD1 for D (6 bases). This CDR3 comprises 15 residues. Per germline, CDR1 KGHSH and CDR2 LQKENI. V dropped 1 base and J dropped 0 bases, with 9 bases sitting between them. CDR3 amino acids: CASSPRTGNQETQYF. For the CDR3, the DNA is TGTGCCAGCTCACCACGTACAGGGAACCAAGAGACCCAGTACTTC. Drawing the rest from reference TRBV18 and TRBJ2-5, the complete variable domain is NAGVMQNPRHLVRRRGQEARLRCSPMKGHSHVYWYRQLPEEGLKFMVYLQKENIIDESGMPKERFSAEFPKEGPSILRIQQVVRGDSAAYFCASSPRTGNQETQYFGPGTRLLVL.

V is TRBV19 and J is TRBJ1-5, with TRBD1 matching over 7 bases. Germline CDR1 reads LNHDA; CDR2 reads SQIVND (reference sequence). The CDR3 loop spans 15 amino acids. V trimming: 5 bases; J trimming: 5 bases; junction bases outside the gene matches: 9. The CDR3 region is CASSPWTGRDQPQHF. The DNA of the CDR3 is TGTGCCAGTAGTCCCTGGACAGGTAGGGATCAGCCCCAGCATTTT.

For this clone: The same CDR3 arises from other DNA sequences in this sample as well. The gene calls are TRBV19 and TRBJ1-5; 7 bases match TRBD1. CDR3 length: 13 residues. CDR1 and CDR2 (germline): LNHDA, SQIVND (reference sequence). The J segment lost 4 bases and the V segment lost 6 bases, leaving 3 bases of the junction unmatched. DNA of the CDR3: TGTGCCAGTAGAGGACAGGCGAATCAGCCCCAGCATTTT. This gives the protein CASRGQANQPQHF.

This clone was picked up a small number of times. The chain has TRBV18 and TRBJ2-1, with 9 positions matching TRBD2. The CDR3 loop spans 15 amino acids. V gave up 3 bases and J gave up 6 bases; unmatched junction bases: 6. In germline, CDR1 is KGHSH, CDR2 LQKENI. The CDR3 sequence: CASSPRTSESNEQFF. The CDR3 region has the DNA TGTGCCAGCTCACCCCGGACTAGCGAAAGCAATGAGCAGTTCTTC.